This T cell receptor beta chain stems from a study of somatic mutations in cytotoxic T cells in rheumatoid arthritis. As for the study in general: Among the T-cell populations stained with V beta antibodies, some were separated by flow sorting at nearly 100% purity, including V beta1+ cells whose TCRB was sequenced.

The length of the CDR3 is 15 residues. V was trimmed by 6 bases and J by 0 bases, leaving 9 bases between them. Per germline, CDR1 MNHEY and CDR2 SMNVEV (reference sequence). TCRdb's copy holds only in-frame clones and misses some; the assay was immunoSEQ multiplex PCR. The repertoire has about 12,000 clones, about 80% of them found once; the top ten carry 14%. Material for sequencing was CD8+ T cells sorted from blood. The J gene is TRBJ1-6, the V gene TRBV27; D is uncertain. The receptor was isolated from a man in his forties or fifties in good health. CDR3 bases: TGTGCCAGCAGAGACGGGAGCTCCTATAATTCACCCCTCCACTTT. Amino acid sequence: CASRDGSSYNSPLHF.